A selection of T cell receptor beta chains follows, all from one sample in a study of blood T cells in healthy people across ages. TCRdb ran MiXCR on the 5' RACE reads and lists one entry per CDR3 protein. The sample lists about 700,000 distinct CDR3 sequences; about a third were seen once. The sequenced sample consisted of blood. These receptors all come from a woman of 80 years or more in good health. Each CDR3 is given with its conserved first and last residue. Each record gives: D gene, clone size, V gene, CDR3 length, J gene, CDR3 DNA, CDR3 protein. D genes are given only for firm matches. Size is omitted from some rows. Given values are once, few, many or a class for expanded clones.

.	many	TRBV7-9	15	TRBJ2-2	TGTGCCAGCAGCCCCCGACACAATAACACCGGGGAGCTGTTTTTT	CASSPRHNNTGELFF
.	few	TRBV5-5	14	TRBJ1-2	TGTGCCAGCAGCCCATGGGCCGTCGACTATGGCTACACCTTC	CASSPWAVDYGYTF
TRBD2	many	TRBV5-1	17	TRBJ2-7	TGCGCCAGCAGCTCGGGACTAGCGGCCTCTTACTCCTACGAGCAGTACTTC	CASSSGLAASYSYEQYF
.	many	TRBV7-8	16	TRBJ1-5	TGTGCCAGCAGCCCAACGGGCGTTACAGGCAATCAGCCCCAGCATTTT	CASSPTGVTGNQPQHF
TRBD2	many	TRBV19	16	TRBJ2-1	TGTGCCAGTAGCGATACTAGCGGGGGGAATATCAATGAGCAGTTCTTC	CASSDTSGGNINEQFF
.	many	TRBV20-1	11	TRBJ2-5	TGCAGTGCGGGTACAGGGGAGACCCAGTACTTC	CSAGTGETQYF
.	.	TRBV30	14	TRBJ2-5	TGTGCCTGGAGTGGGGACCCAGACCAGGAGACCCAGTACTTC	CAWSGDPDQETQYF
TRBD2	.	TRBV20-1	15	TRBJ2-1	TGCAGTGCAGTACTAAGCGGGAGAAGTTCCAATGAGCAGTTCTTC	CSAVLSGRSSNEQFF
.	many	TRBV11-3	13	TRBJ2-1	TGTGCCAGCAGCTTAGACTTCTACAATGAGCAGTTCTTC	CASSLDFYNEQFF
.	many	TRBV7-2	14	TRBJ2-7	TGTGCCAGCACCCAAGGGCTATCGGGCTACGAGCAGTACTTC	CASTQGLSGYEQYF
TRBD1	.	TRBV20-1	13	TRBJ2-1	TGCAGTGCTAAGCAGGGGGCGAGGGATGAGCAGTTCTTC	CSAKQGARDEQFF
.	few	TRBV21-1	15	TRBJ1-5	TGTGCCAGCAGCTTCGACAGAACTAGCAATCAGCCCCAGCATTTT	CASSFDRTSNQPQHF
.	.	TRBV7-9	14	TRBJ2-5	TGTGCCAGCAGCTTAGCTCGCTACCAAGAGACCCAGTACTTC	CASSLARYQETQYF
.	.	TRBV20-1	11	TRBJ2-1	TGCAGTGCCACGGCAGGGAATGAGCAGTTCTTC	CSATAGNEQFF
.	many	TRBV3-1	12	TRBJ2-3	TGTGCCAGCAGCCAAGTCAGAGATACGCAGTATTTT	CASSQVRDTQYF
.	many	TRBV5-1	16	TRBJ2-5	TGCGCCAGCAGCTTCGGGGACCTGCTAGGCGGAGAGACCCAGTACTTC	CASSFGDLLGGETQYF
TRBD1	few	TRBV12-3/TRBV12-4	16	TRBJ2-3	TGTGCCAGCAGTTTGGTCGGACAGGGTCGGGCAGATACGCAGTATTTT	CASSLVGQGRADTQYF
TRBD2	.	TRBV7-8	15	TRBJ2-5	TGTGCCAGCAGCTTACTAGCGGGGGGGCCCAATGAGCAGTACTTC	CASSLLAGGPNEQYF
.	many	TRBV7-6	14	TRBJ1-2	TGTGCCAGCAGCCCTAGGGGAGGGATTTATGGCTACACCTTC	CASSPRGGIYGYTF
.	few	TRBV7-2	15	TRBJ1-2	TGTGCCAGCAGCTTAGGGGAGGGGGGGGCCTATGGCTACACCTTC	CASSLGEGGAYGYTF
.	.	TRBV3-1	16	TRBJ1-2	TGTGCCAGCAGCCAAGATCTGGGCAGGGTTGCCTATGGCTACACCTTC	CASSQDLGRVAYGYTF
TRBD1	few	TRBV5-1	20	TRBJ2-5	TGCGCCAGCAGCTTGGGTCTGTATCCCCTGGACAGGGGGCGAGGGGAGACCCAGTACTTC	CASSLGLYPLDRGRGETQYF
.	.	TRBV9	16	TRBJ2-1	TGTGCCAGCAGCGTAGCGGGGGCCAGCTCCTACAATGAGCAGTTCTTC	CASSVAGASSYNEQFF
TRBD1	many	TRBV20-1	14	TRBJ2-3	TGCAGTGTCGCAGGACAGGGGAGAACAGATACGCAGTATTTT	CSVAGQGRTDTQYF
.	.	TRBV20-1	13	TRBJ2-5	TGCAGTGCCTCACTAGGGGCCCGGGAGACCCAGTACTTC	CSASLGARETQYF
.	many	TRBV20-1	13	TRBJ2-5	TGCAGTGCCCAGGGGGGGCCGAAGAAAGAGCAGTACTTC	CSAQGGPKKEQYF
TRBD2	.	TRBV9	15	TRBJ2-1	TGTGCCAGCAGCGCCGGGACTAGCGGTGACAATGAGCAGTTCTTC	CASSAGTSGDNEQFF